This TCR beta chain is drawn from a study of T cell repertoires in cytomegalovirus infection (dated by TCRdb to about 2019). Describing the broader study: Because public TCR beta signatures pointed to carriage of CMV infection together with the matching HLA type, the HLA type of each donor mattered for the analysis. Overall study results and their limits: The ex vivo response was dominated by HLA-C-restricted CMV-specific TCR beta clonotypes, and the single most frequent clonotype in two of eight donors was supplied by these HLA-C-restricted clonotypes. In both this cohort and an independent approximately 370-donor cohort, the cumulative frequency of public TCR beta family members distinguished carriers of CMV infection plus the relevant HLA type.

The CDR3 measures 15 amino acids from cysteine to phenylalanine. Of the read, only the CDR3 DNA is kept; its 45 bases are in frame from base 1. In the germline V gene, CDR1 corresponds to SGHDN and CDR2 to FVKESK. Germline trimming amounts to 5 bases on V and 3 bases on J, with 8 as the count of junction bases outside the gene matches. This clonotype was found many times. Its recognized antigen is unknown. Qualities for individual bases were not recorded, and no much larger clone is one base off. This sample was sequenced with an Illumina HiSeq 1500. Using fastp at Q25 and MiXCR, TCRdb reprocessed the public reads and kept productive beta chains. Each CDR3 protein gets just one entry, which takes the most common genes and DNA from the rows behind it. The sample table contains about 180,000 distinct CDR3 sequences; only one count was recorded for under 15% of them. The top ten clonotypes cover roughly a quarter of the sample.

The sample comprised PBMCs. In this chain, TRBV14 is recombined with TRBJ1-1; TRBD1 agrees with 8 junctional bases. The sequence was obtained from a human donor in good health (CMV status not recorded). Some clones in this sample may be carry-over from other donors' samples. CDR3 loop: CASSKRTGMDTEAFF. The DNA is as follows: TGTGCCAGCAGCAAGAGGACAGGGATGGACACTGAAGCTTTCTTT.